The rows below give T cell receptor beta chains drawn from one sample of a study of blood T cell repertoires in COVID-19. The data were produced by immunoSEQ multiplex PCR, yet TCRdb's version contains in-frame clones alone and is incomplete. The sample has about 260,000 clones; approximately 86% are singletons. The sample comprised peripheral blood. The receptors here all came from a man between 18 and 29 years old with active or convalescent COVID-19. Each CDR3 is given with its conserved first and last residue. The D gene is left open where the match is weak. Size is omitted from some rows. Given values are once, few, many or a class for expanded clones.

J gene | clone size | D gene | V gene | CDR3 DNA | CDR3 protein
TRBJ2-2 | . | TRBD1 | TRBV10-3 | TGTGCCATCAGACGACAGGGGCTCGTCGGGGAGCTGTTTTTT | CAIRRQGLVGELFF
TRBJ2-1 | . | . | TRBV28 | TGTGCCATCCTTCCCTCGGGGGTGCCCGGCTCGGATGAGCAGTTCTTC | CAILPSGVPGSDEQFF
TRBJ1-5 | . | . | TRBV28 | TGTGCCAGTAGAGGTGCGGGTGGGGTTCAGCCCCAGCATTTT | CASRGAGGVQPQHF
TRBJ2-3 | . | . | TRBV3-1/TRBV3-2 | TGTGCCAGCAGCCTTCTCCTAGGGACTTCCGTCACAGATACGCAGTATTTT | CASSLLLGTSVTDTQYF
TRBJ2-7 | . | . | TRBV7-6 | TGTGCCAGCAGCCCCGAGGCGGAAGCGGGCTACGAGCAGTACTTC | CASSPEAEAGYEQYF
TRBJ1-1 | . | . | TRBV18 | TGTGCCAGCTCACGACTGGATCGGGGGGAGACTGAAGCTTTCTTT | CASSRLDRGETEAFF
TRBJ1-1 | . | . | TRBV7-8 | TGTGCCAGCAGCCCCCGTGGGGCCATGAACACTGAAGCTTTCTTT | CASSPRGAMNTEAFF
TRBJ1-2 | . | . | TRBV9 | TGTGCCAGCAGCGTAGACGCCAGTGCTAACTATGGCTACACCTTC | CASSVDASANYGYTF
TRBJ1-1 | . | TRBD1 | TRBV7-9 | TGTGCCAGCAGCTCAGGGGGGAACACTGAAGCTTTCTTT | CASSSGGNTEAFF
TRBJ1-3 | few | . | TRBV19 | TGTGCCAGTAGTACGGGTAGCTCTGGAAACACCATATATTTT | CASSTGSSGNTIYF
TRBJ1-6 | . | TRBD1 | TRBV28 | TGTGCCAGCAGTTCTCGGGACAGCAATTCACCCCTCCACTTT | CASSSRDSNSPLHF
TRBJ1-5 | few | . | TRBV2 | TGTGCCAGCAGTGAATGGGCTGATACCCAGCATTTT | CASSEWADTQHF
TRBJ1-4 | once | . | TRBV24-1 | TGTGCCACCAGTGATTTAAGGGAAAGGGGAAAACTGTTTTTT | CATSDLRERGKLFF
TRBJ1-4 | . | . | TRBV15 | TGTGCCACCAGCATACCAGGCTCTCTGGAAGAAAAACTGTTTTTT | CATSIPGSLEEKLFF
TRBJ2-1 | once | TRBD2 | TRBV10-3 | TGTGCCATCAGTGAGTCGAAAGGGCGGGGAGGGGATGAGCAGTTCTTC | CAISESKGRGGDEQFF
TRBJ2-1 | . | TRBD2 | TRBV19 | TGTGCCAGTATGGGCGGGAGGGAATCAAATGAGCAGTTCTTC | CASMGGRESNEQFF